One and the same sample provided the 24 T cell receptor beta chains below, sequenced in a study of multiple sclerosis patients with progressive multifocal leukoencephalopathy. Some clones are missing from TCRdb's copy, which holds only in-frame ones; the method was immunoSEQ multiplex PCR. Here the sample spans 25,000 to 30,000 clones, around 90% being singletons. Time point noted: before natalizumab initiation. Sequencing used PBMCs. Every receptor here comes from a human donor with multiple sclerosis.

The V and J genes are TRBV7-6 and TRBJ1-5; TRBD1 matches at 11 bases. V lost 5 bases and J lost 6; bases outside the gene matches: 3. The CDR3 extends over 14 amino acids. CDR1 and CDR2 (germline): SGHVS, FNYEAQ. CDR3 bases: TGTGCCAGCAGCCGGACAGGGGGCGGTCAGCCCCAGCATTTT. Translating gives CASSRTGGGQPQHF.

The V and J genes are TRBV7-9 and TRBJ2-7; TRBD1 is a possible D gene (6 bases). V lost 8 bases to trimming and J lost 5 bases, with 16 bases between them. The V gene's germline CDR1 is SEHNR and CDR2 FQNEAQ (reference sequence). The CDR3 length is 13 residues. The DNA for the CDR3 is TGTGCCAGCGGCACCCACAGGGTGGACGAGCAGTACTTC. Translated, it gives CASGTHRVDEQYF.

The chain couples TRBV4-2 to TRBJ1-1, with unresolved D. V was shortened by 3 bases and J by 0 bases, with 17 bases between the two germline ends. The CDR3 loop spans 17 amino acids. The V gene's germline CDR1 is LGHNA and CDR2 YNFKEQ. CDR3 in DNA: TGTGCCAGCAGCCAGCACCAAACTAATCTGATGAACACTGAAGCTTTCTTT. As protein: CASSQHQTNLMNTEAFF.

The chain employs TRBV6-1 and TRBJ1-1, with 7 bases aligning to TRBD1. CDR3 length: 13 residues. V trimming: 4 bases; J trimming: 3 bases; junction bases outside the gene matches: 2. Germline assignment: CDR1 MNHNS and CDR2 SASEGT. CDR3 amino acids: CASSAGGDTEAFF. CDR3 nucleotide sequence: TGTGCCAGCAGTGCAGGGGGTGACACTGAAGCTTTCTTT.

The chain links TRBV10-1 to TRBJ2-3; D perhaps matches TRBD2 (6 bases). This CDR3 contains 17 residues. Trimming took off 2 bases at V and 1 base at J, with 16 bases between the two ends. Germline CDR1 and CDR2: WNHNN and SYGVQD (reference sequence). The DNA for the CDR3 is TGCGCCAGCAGTGAGGGGGGGAAGGGCTCGCGCACAGATACGCAGTATTTT. Translation gives CASSEGGKGSRTDTQYF.

This chain uses TRBV6-5 with TRBJ1-2; D is perhaps TRBD1 (6 bases). V was clipped by 6 bases and J by 4 bases, with 12 bases between them. CDR3 length: 13 amino acids. The V gene's germline CDR1 is MNHEY and CDR2 SVGAGI. The CDR3 nucleotides read TGTGCCAGCAGACAGGGAGTGGTCTATGGCTACACCTTC. It translates to CASRQGVVYGYTF.

This clone has only one observation. The gene calls are TRBV10-1 and TRBJ2-7; 9 bases map to TRBD1. Germline V gene data show CDR1 as WNHNN and CDR2 as SYGVQD (reference sequence). The CDR3 is made up of 14 amino acids. The V gene end was trimmed by 3 bases and the J gene end by 7 bases; junction bases not matched to a gene: 7. The CDR3 DNA sequence: TGCGCCAGCAGTGATACACAGGGGGCAGGAGAGCAGTACTTC. Amino acids: CASSDTQGAGEQYF.

The V gene is TRBV6-6, the J gene TRBJ1-2; no clear D. CDR3 length equals 13 residues. Germline-derived CDR1 and CDR2 are MNHNY and SVGAGI (reference sequence). V dropped 0 bases and J dropped 8 bases, with 10 bases sitting between them. The CDR3, as DNA: TGTGCCAGCAGTTACTCAGTGGTCGGAGGCTACACCTTC. It is translated as CASSYSVVGGYTF.

CDR3 DNA: TGTGCCAGCAGCGATCGGGGCAATGAAAAACTGTTTTTT. Its translation is CASSDRGNEKLFF. The chain is built from TRBV6-5 and TRBJ1-4; a weak D match, TRBD1 (5 bases). V shed 6 bases and J shed 5 bases, with 10 bases lying between them. The CDR3 totals 13 residues. Germline-derived CDR1 and CDR2 are MNHEY and SVGAGI.

This clone was seen more than once but under ten times. The J gene is TRBJ1-4, the V gene TRBV6-5; D may be TRBD1 (5 bases). CDR1 MNHEY and CDR2 SVGAGI come from the germline V gene. This CDR3 spans 14 amino acids. Trimming stripped 2 bases from V and 4 bases from J, with 8 bases between. This CDR3 is CASSYTGGNEKLFF. The CDR3 nucleotides read TGTGCCAGCAGTTACACCGGGGGTAATGAAAAACTGTTTTTT.

The V and J genes are TRBV7-8 and TRBJ2-7; no firm D call. CDR1 SGHVS and CDR2 FQNEAQ come from the germline V gene. V gave up 9 bases and J gave up 0 bases, with 12 bases separating them. This CDR3 is 13 amino acids long. CDR3 nucleotide sequence: TGTGCCAGTTGTAGTTTAAACTCCTACGAGCAGTACTTC. Encoded protein: CASCSLNSYEQYF.

In nucleotides, the CDR3 is TGCGCCAGCTCGCAGAACCCGGACAGGGGATATACCGGGGAGCTGTTTTTT. This translates into CASSQNPDRGYTGELFF. This chain uses TRBV5-1 with TRBJ2-2; 9 nucleotides line up with TRBD1. CDR3 length: 17 residues. With 7 bases clipped from V and 5 bases from J, the junction kept 15 bases outside the gene matches. Germline loops: CDR1 SGHRS, CDR2 YFSETQ.

CDR3 sequence: CASSFPPRQGRTEAFF. The DNA of the CDR3 is TGTGCCAGCAGCTTCCCCCCTCGACAGGGGCGGACTGAAGCTTTCTTT. The chain couples TRBV11-2 to TRBJ1-1, with TRBD1 identical over 8 bases. V trimming: 3 bases; J trimming: 5 bases; junction bases outside the gene matches: 11. From germline, CDR1 is SGHAT and CDR2 FQNNGV. This CDR3 contains 16 residues.

The chain links TRBV4-1 to TRBJ1-1, with D maybe TRBD1 (5 bases). The CDR3 contains 15 residues. The V and J ends lost 8 bases and 0 bases respectively, with 16 bases between them. Germline CDR1 is MGHRA and CDR2 is YSYEKL. CDR3 amino acids: CASGFIGTMNTEAFF. As DNA, the CDR3 is TGCGCCAGCGGCTTTATAGGGACCATGAACACTGAAGCTTTCTTT.

The J gene is TRBJ2-3, the V gene TRBV6-4; 12 bases line up with TRBD2. The CDR3 loop spans 15 amino acids. Germline CDR1 reads MRHNA; CDR2 reads SNTAGT. V gave up 4 bases and J gave up 1 base; unmatched junction bases: 0. DNA of the CDR3: TGTGCCAGCAGTGGACTAGCGGGGGGCACAGATACGCAGTATTTT. Amino acids: CASSGLAGGTDTQYF.

This clone came up a few times. The CDR3 nucleotides are TGTGCCAGCAGCTTGCCTACAGGGGAAAAACTGTTTTTT. Translation gives CASSLPTGEKLFF. The chain couples TRBV5-6 to TRBJ1-4, with D perhaps matching TRBD1 (6 bases). Trimming cost V 1 base and J 8 bases, with 9 bases left between them. This CDR3 region has 13 residues. Germline V gene data show CDR1 as SGHDT and CDR2 as YYEEEE.

The chain couples TRBV5-6 to TRBJ2-3; possibly TRBD1 for D (5 bases). The CDR3 runs 14 residues. V lost 6 bases to trimming and J lost 1 base, with 12 bases between them. CDR1 is SGHDT and CDR2 is YYEEEE in the germline V gene. The CDR3 bases are TGTGCCAGCATCTCATTGACAGGCACAGATACGCAGTATTTT. The encoded protein is CASISLTGTDTQYF.

A remark on this clone: Since the CDR3 does not end with the conserved phenylalanine or tryptophan, this likely comes from a read error. The chain links TRBV5-4 to TRBJ2-7, with 9 bases aligning to TRBD1. V trimming: 5 bases; J trimming: 3 bases; junction bases outside the gene matches: 9. The length of the CDR3 is 15 residues. The germline V gene encodes CDR1 SGHNT and CDR2 YYREEE (reference sequence). CDR3 residues: CASRRDRGSSYEQYL. Here the CDR3 DNA reads TGTGCCAGCAGACGCGACAGGGGGTCTAGCTACGAGCAGTACCTC.

The CDR3 bases are TGTGCCAGCGGCCGTGGGGGACTCCGCCTCTACGAGCAGTACTTC. It encodes CASGRGGLRLYEQYF. The genes are TRBV28 and TRBJ2-7; D may be TRBD2 (6 bases). Per germline, CDR1 MDHEN and CDR2 SYDVKM. The V end lost 8 bases, the J end lost 3 bases, and 20 bases lay between the germline ends. The CDR3 totals 15 residues.

The rearrangement links TRBV7-2 to TRBJ1-2; D is possibly TRBD1 (5 bases). V lost 5 bases and J 0 bases, leaving 13 bases between the germline ends. There are 15 residues in the CDR3. Germline V gene sequence: CDR1 SGHTA, CDR2 FQGNSA. The CDR3 nucleotides read TGTGCCAGCAGCCGCGCGGGGCCGACTAACTATGGCTACACCTTC. This sequence encodes CASSRAGPTNYGYTF.

The rearrangement joins TRBV19 to TRBJ2-3; D not certain. The CDR3 has 13 amino acids. The germline V gene has CDR1 LNHDA and CDR2 SQIVND (reference sequence). With 2 bases removed from V and 4 bases from J, the gap between germline ends came to 7 bases. DNA for the CDR3: TGTGCCAGTAGTATAACCGAATCAGATACGCAGTATTTT. Translated, it gives CASSITESDTQYF.

This chain joins TRBV27 and TRBJ2-1; 7 nucleotides line up with TRBD2. Germline V lookup: CDR1 MNHEY, CDR2 SMNVEV (reference sequence). Trimming at V came to 6 bases and at J to 7 bases, leaving 3 bases not matched to a gene. This CDR3 is 12 amino acids long. The chain's CDR3 is CASRTSMNEQFF. The CDR3 nucleotides are TGTGCCAGCAGGACTAGCATGAATGAGCAGTTCTTC.

V and J are TRBV29-1 and TRBJ1-2, with D unresolved. Trimming removed 3 bases from V and 8 bases from J, with 10 bases in between. Germline V CDR1 and CDR2: SQVTM, ANQGSEA. CDR3 length: 11 amino acids. CDR3 loop: CSVDSGGGYTF. The CDR3 DNA follows: TGCAGCGTTGATTCAGGAGGAGGCTACACCTTC.

About this clone: The CDR3 end shows no conserved phenylalanine or tryptophan, and so a read error is likely. The limits of the CDR3 on the DNA are not certain, so only TCRdb's listed CDR3 is given. The rearrangement joins TRBV2 to TRBJ1-2; the DNA was not used to check the table's D call, TRBD1. CDR1 SNHLY and CDR2 FYNNEI come from the germline V gene. The CDR3 is made up of 11 amino acids, end residues included. The CDR3 spells CASSEPRQFLT.